This T cell receptor beta chain was retrieved from a study of cytomegalovirus exposure and HLA in healthy donors. Study conclusions and caveats: Among the sequence variants, a highly shared cluster was likely an artifact of sequencing. An apparent linkage of common viral pathogens to several of the most significant clusters emerged in a later analysis. Solely CMV serostatus was available to characterize immune exposure.

PCR amplification relied on 60 Vbeta primers (plus 13 Jbeta primers). TCRdb's copy holds only in-frame clones and misses some; the assay was immunoSEQ multiplex PCR. The sample carries 130,000 or so clones, more than 70% recorded once. Comments on this clone: Its matching antigen is unknown.

Every donor was a healthy person donating bone marrow. The sequence was collected from a woman in her sixties or seventies in good health and CMV-seronegative. The sequencing input was PBMCs.

The chain's CDR3 is CASLLGPGISYEQYF. CDR3 DNA: TGTGCCAGCTTACTGGGTCCGGGAATCTCCTACGAGCAGTACTTC. The chain employs TRBV5-5 and TRBJ2-7, with D possibly TRBD2 on 5 matching bases. Germline V CDR1 and CDR2: SGHKS, YYEKEE (reference sequence). The CDR3 contains 15 residues. Trimming removed 7 bases from V and 0 bases from J, with 17 bases in between. Based on the CDR3 plus reference TRBV5-5 and TRBJ2-7, the full variable domain is DAGVTQSPTHLIKTRGQQVTLRCSPISGHKSVSWYQQVLGQGPQFIFQYYEKEERGRGNFPDRFSARQFPNYSSELNVNALLLGDSALYLCASLLGPGISYEQYFGPGTRLTVT.